Listed here are 5 T cell receptor beta chains from one sample, sequenced in a study of regulatory T cells in long-lasting Graves disease. Documented time point: newly diagnosed GD, antithyroid drugs for less than 3 months. PBMCs were the source of the RNA used for TCR sequencing. Arm-PCR of CDR3 regions with iRepertoire HTBI primers generated TCR beta libraries. TCRdb redid the calling of the multiplex PCR reads with MiXCR, one entry per CDR3 protein. The repertoire holds a few hundred thousand distinct CDR3 sequences, less than 20% seen once, with about 23% in the top ten. This same sample was also taken into another study, of T cells in Graves' hyperthyroidism and ophthalmopathy.

This specimen was peripheral blood mononuclear cells (PBMCs), taken at new diagnosis, from a patient treated with antithyroid drugs. Receptor source: a woman between 18 and 30 years old with Graves disease.

This clonotype showed up many times. The chain has TRBV3-1 and TRBJ1-2; 12 nucleotides match TRBD1. Losses at the gene ends were 4 bases for V and 7 bases for J; bases not matched to a gene: 4. CDR1 and CDR2 from the germline V gene are LGHDT and YNNKEL (reference sequence). This CDR3 comprises 14 residues. CDR3 DNA sequence: TGTGCCAGCAGCCCCGGGACAGGGGGCTCTGGCTACACCTTC. It encodes CASSPGTGGSGYTF.

Turning to this clonotype: This may stem from a read error, because a much larger clone lies one nucleotide away. No conserved phenylalanine or tryptophan is present at the end of the CDR3, so a read error is the likely explanation. J is TRBJ2-2 and V is TRBV27; the D gene is possibly TRBD2 (5 bases). Trimming left V 5 bases short and J 2 bases short, with 6 bases between. The CDR3 covers 13 residues. Germline-derived CDR1 and CDR2 are MNHEY and SMNVEV (reference sequence). CDR3 in amino acids: CASSDYNTGELFS. Here the CDR3 DNA reads TGTGCCAGCAGTGACTACAACACCGGGGAGCTGTTTTCT.

V gene TRBV7-2 combines with J gene TRBJ1-4, with a tentative D call TRBD1 (5 bases). The V gene lost 1 base and the J gene lost 12 bases, with 21 bases spanning the gap. The CDR3 extends over 16 amino acids. Germline V gene sequence: CDR1 SGHTA, CDR2 FQGNSA. The CDR3 sequence: CASSLGGPAAGGELFF. CDR3 sequence (DNA): TGTGCCAGCAGCTTAGGTGGCCCCGCCGCGGGAGGGGAACTGTTTTTT. The whole variable domain, filled in from reference TRBV7-2 and TRBJ1-4, reads GAGVSQSPSNKVTEKGKDVELRCDPISGHTALYWYRQSLGQGLEFLIYFQGNSAPDKSGLPSDRFSAERTGGSVSTLTIQRTQQEDSAVYLCASSLGGPAAGGELFFGSGTQLSVL.

This chain joins TRBV7-3 and TRBJ2-3, with TRBD2 matching 14 bases. Germline V CDR1 and CDR2: SGHTA, FQGTGA. This CDR3 region has 16 residues. Germline trimming cut 5 bases from V and 6 bases from J; bases unmatched to any gene: 7. The CDR3 bases are TGTGCCAGCAGCCTGACGACTAGCGGGAGGGGGGATACGCAGTATTTT. As protein: CASSLTTSGRGDTQYF.

This clonotype was seen ten or more times. This chain uses TRBV10-3 with TRBJ2-3, with 8 bases aligning to TRBD2. Germline assignment: CDR1 ENHRY and CDR2 SYGVKD. The CDR3 has 16 amino acids. The junction had 6 bases not matched to a gene; V was cut back by 4 bases and J by 0 bases. The CDR3 DNA reads TGTGCCATCAGTGCAAAGGCTAGCGGGAGCACAGATACGCAGTATTTT. This encodes CAISAKASGSTDTQYF.